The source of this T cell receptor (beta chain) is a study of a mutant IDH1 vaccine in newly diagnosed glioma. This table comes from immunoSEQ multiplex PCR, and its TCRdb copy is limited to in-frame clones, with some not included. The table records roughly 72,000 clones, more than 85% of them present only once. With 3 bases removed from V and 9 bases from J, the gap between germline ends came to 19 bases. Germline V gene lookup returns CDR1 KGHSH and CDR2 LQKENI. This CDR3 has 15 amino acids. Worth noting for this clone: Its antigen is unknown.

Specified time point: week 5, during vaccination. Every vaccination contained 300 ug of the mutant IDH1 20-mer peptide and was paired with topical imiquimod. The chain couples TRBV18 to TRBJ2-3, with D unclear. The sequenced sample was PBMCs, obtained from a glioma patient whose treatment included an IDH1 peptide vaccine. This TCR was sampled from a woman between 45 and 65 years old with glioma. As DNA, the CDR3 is TGTGCCAGCTCACCCCGGGTCACTTTTTACGAGACGCAGTATTTT. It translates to CASSPRVTFYETQYF.